The 23 T cell receptor beta chains below all came from one sample that was sequenced in a study of blood T cells in healthy people across ages. Sample-barcoded 5' priming and a J-beta primer mix drove a second PCR of roughly 6 to 12 cycles. In TCRdb, the 5' RACE reads were re-called with MiXCR into one record per CDR3 protein. The sample holds about 1 million distinct CDR3 sequences; under 45% are singletons and the top ten take under 20%. Specimen: blood. These receptors were collected from a woman aged 60-75 years in good health.

In its sample, this clonotype was seen a few times. The chain combines TRBV29-1 with TRBJ2-3, with TRBD2 identical over 13 bases. V lost 4 bases to trimming and J lost 1 base; unmatched junction nucleotides: 20. The CDR3 covers 21 residues. Germline CDR1 is SQVTM and CDR2 is ANQGSEA. CDR3 sequence (DNA): TGCAGCGTTGTAGCAGGGACTAGCGGGATTATTCCTAGAACCCGCACAGATACGCAGTATTTT. This codes for CSVVAGTSGIIPRTRTDTQYF.

The CDR3 DNA reads as TGTGCCAGCGGACTAGCGGGGCTCTACGAGCAGTACTTC. Its translation: CASGLAGLYEQYF. V is TRBV6-2 or TRBV6-3 and J is TRBJ2-7; TRBD2 matches 12 bases. Germline trimming cut 8 bases from V and 3 bases from J; bases unmatched to any gene: 2. Per germline, CDR1 MNHEY and CDR2 SVGEGT. CDR3 length: 13 amino acids.

This clonotype was seen more than once but under ten times. The chain recombines TRBV20-1 with TRBJ2-7; D unresolved. In germline, CDR1 is DFQATT, CDR2 SNEGSKA (reference sequence). V lost 4 bases, J lost 0 bases, and 10 bases lay in between. The length of the CDR3 is 13 residues. The CDR3 nucleotides read TGCAGTGCTACCCGGAGTAGCTCCTACGAGCAGTACTTC. This codes for CSATRSSSYEQYF.

The chain combines TRBV29-1 with TRBJ2-7; TRBD1 matches at 8 bases. CDR1 is SQVTM, CDR2 ANQGSEA, per germline. This CDR3 comprises 12 residues. After removal of 7 bases from V and 6 bases from J, the junction contained 8 bases not matched to a gene. CDR3 bases: TGCAGCGCCCGAACCGGACAGGGCGAGCAGTACTTC. This gives the protein CSARTGQGEQYF.

This clonotype was detected a few times. The chain recombines TRBV27 with TRBJ2-1; D remains unclear. V dropped 2 bases and J dropped 0 bases, with 8 bases sitting between them. The germline gives CDR1 MNHEY, CDR2 SMNVEV (reference sequence). The CDR3 loop spans 15 amino acids. The CDR3 DNA sequence: TGTGCCAGCAGTTTAATGTGGAGCTCCTACAATGAGCAGTTCTTC. Amino acids: CASSLMWSSYNEQFF.

This rearrangement joins TRBV20-1 to TRBJ2-6, with 7 positions matching TRBD1. This CDR3 contains 19 residues. The junction had 16 bases not matched to a gene; V was cut back by 5 bases and J by 0 bases. Looked up from germline, CDR1 is DFQATT and CDR2 is SNEGSKA (reference sequence). The CDR3 nucleotides read TGCAGTGCTCCTCCGGGACAGACCAAGGGGTTCTCTGGGGCCAACGTCCTGACTTTC. Translated, it gives CSAPPGQTKGFSGANVLTF.

This clonotype was recorded a few times. The chain carries TRBV27 and TRBJ2-5, with 8 bases identical to TRBD1. Germline V gene data show CDR1 as MNHEY and CDR2 as SMNVEV (reference sequence). This CDR3 region has 16 residues. V lost 0 bases and J lost 11; bases outside the gene matches: 14. The CDR3: CASSLSPGQGAGEQYF. In DNA form, the CDR3 reads TGTGCCAGCAGTTTATCTCCCGGGCAGGGGGCTGGTGAGCAGTACTTC.

This chain connects TRBV20-1 to TRBJ1-2, with unresolved D. The V gene's germline CDR1 is DFQATT and CDR2 SNEGSKA (reference sequence). The CDR3 runs 11 residues. Deletions cut 4 bases from V and 0 bases from J, with 3 bases between. CDR3 in DNA: TGCAGTGCTACCGCTAACTATGGCTACACCTTC. Amino acid sequence: CSATANYGYTF.

The chain employs TRBV2 and TRBJ2-7; maybe TRBD1 (5 bases). The CDR3 has 12 amino acids. V gave up 7 bases and J gave up 5 bases, with 12 bases separating them. Germline-derived CDR1 and CDR2 are SNHLY and FYNNEI. The chain's CDR3 is CASTGILDEQYF. The CDR3 nucleotides read TGTGCCAGCACAGGGATCCTGGACGAGCAGTACTTC.

The chain uses TRBV7-3 and TRBJ2-3; 8 positions agree with TRBD1. V shed 11 bases and J 0 bases; nucleotides not matched to a gene: 10. The CDR3 contains 15 residues. In germline, CDR1 is SGHTA, CDR2 FQGTGA. DNA of the CDR3: TGTGCCTGCATGTGGAGACAGGGGAGCACAGATACGCAGTATTTT. Its translation is CACMWRQGSTDTQYF.

V gene TRBV28 combines with J gene TRBJ2-7, with a weak D call TRBD1 (5 bases). The CDR3 is 18 amino acids. With 8 bases removed from V and 1 base from J, the gap between germline ends came to 27 bases. The V gene's germline CDR1 is MDHEN and CDR2 SYDVKM. The DNA for the CDR3 is TGTGCCAGCTCACCCCAAGGAAGATTGCAGGGATCGTCCTACGAGCAGTACTTC. It is translated as CASSPQGRLQGSSYEQYF.

CDR3 nucleotide sequence: TGTGCCAGCAGTCAACCGGGATCCCAAGAGACCCAGTACTTC. Amino acid sequence: CASSQPGSQETQYF. The chain joins TRBV3-1 to TRBJ2-4; tentatively, D is TRBD2 (5 bases). Matching the DNA end better, TRBJ2-5 makes the J call doubtful. This CDR3 is built from 14 residues. Germline V gene lookup returns CDR1 LGHDT and CDR2 YNNKEL (reference sequence).

The rearrangement links TRBV20-1 to TRBJ2-1; D not resolved. Trimming took 0 bases from V and 7 from J, leaving 16 bases between them. This CDR3 spans 15 amino acids. From germline, CDR1 is DFQATT and CDR2 SNEGSKA (reference sequence). The CDR3 DNA reads TGCAGTGCTAGAGACGGTGGCCCCGGAATAAATGAGCAGTTCTTC. The encoded protein is CSARDGGPGINEQFF.

This clonotype was recorded many times. This chain links TRBV18 with TRBJ2-7, with 11 bases identical to TRBD2. Germline V gene lookup returns CDR1 KGHSH and CDR2 LQKENI. The junction had 3 bases not matched to a gene; V was cut back by 3 bases and J by 2 bases. CDR3 length equals 15 residues. CDR3 in DNA: TGTGCCAGCTCACCCCGACTAGCGGGAACCTACGAGCAGTACTTC. Its translation is CASSPRLAGTYEQYF.

V usage is TRBV20-1 and J usage is TRBJ2-5; 7 nucleotides agree with TRBD2. The V and J ends lost 6 bases and 2 bases, in that order; junction bases with no gene match: 15. Germline CDR1 is DFQATT and CDR2 is SNEGSKA (reference sequence). This CDR3 contains 16 residues. Written as DNA, the CDR3 is TGCAGTGCCCACCTAGCGGCGTTCCGGGGGCAAGAGACCCAGTACTTC. Amino acid sequence: CSAHLAAFRGQETQYF.

This sequence joins TRBV20-1 and TRBJ1-2, with a possible D match to TRBD1 (5 bases). This CDR3 has 15 amino acids. Germline V gene data show CDR1 as DFQATT and CDR2 as SNEGSKA (reference sequence). V shed 2 bases and J shed 6 bases, with 19 bases lying between them. CDR3 nucleotide sequence: TGCAGTGCTAGATCGTCAGGGCTCGCATTTAATGGCTACACCTTC. It codes for CSARSSGLAFNGYTF.

This chain joins TRBV9 and TRBJ2-1; weak D call: TRBD2 (5 bases). The CDR3 totals 12 residues. Germline V CDR1 and CDR2: SGDLS, YYNGEE. V dropped 4 bases and J dropped 10 bases, with 12 bases sitting between them. The CDR3 sequence: CASSYRTGEQFF. CDR3 coding DNA: TGTGCCAGCAGCTACCGGACTGGGGAGCAGTTCTTC.

This chain joins TRBV16 and TRBJ1-2; 7 bases are shared with TRBD1. This CDR3 comprises 15 residues. J was trimmed by 8 bases and V by 3 bases; bases with no gene match: 12. Germline CDR1 is KGHSY and CDR2 is FQNENV. CDR3 amino acids: CASSQDATGVVGYTF. The CDR3 region has the DNA TGTGCCAGCAGCCAGGATGCTACAGGGGTCGTCGGCTACACCTTC.

This sequence joins TRBV11-2 and TRBJ2-5; no reliable D call. The CDR3 has 13 amino acids. Per germline, CDR1 SGHAT and CDR2 FQNNGV. V gave up 3 bases and J gave up 4 bases, with 9 bases separating them. The CDR3 DNA sequence: TGTGCCAGCAGCTTCCTGACCATAGAGACCCAGTACTTC. It yields the protein CASSFLTIETQYF.

The chain combines TRBV10-3 with TRBJ2-1; tentative D call: TRBD2 (6 bases). The ends were cut back, 3 bases at V and 13 bases at J, with 19 bases in the middle. Germline loops: CDR1 ENHRY, CDR2 SYGVKD. This CDR3 has 14 amino acids. The CDR3, as DNA: TGTGCCATCAGTGACGGGAGCAGCGGAAACATTCAGTTCTTC. Translation: CAISDGSSGNIQFF.

V usage is TRBV5-1 and J usage is TRBJ1-4; D call uncertain. V was trimmed by 6 bases and J by 0 bases, leaving 6 bases between them. The CDR3 has 13 residues. Germline V gives CDR1 SGHRS, CDR2 YFSETQ. The CDR3 DNA reads TGCGCCAGCAAGGATACAACTAATGAAAAACTGTTTTTT. Its protein product is CASKDTTNEKLFF.

The chain has TRBV5-6 and TRBJ2-7, with 7 bases lining up with TRBD1. V was pared by 3 bases and J by 3 bases, with 6 bases of the junction left unmatched. The CDR3 loop spans 14 amino acids. CDR1 and CDR2 (germline): SGHDT, YYEEEE. CDR3: CASSSTGIVYEQYF. For the CDR3, the DNA is TGTGCCAGCAGCTCGACAGGGATAGTCTACGAGCAGTACTTC. Full variable domain (outside the CDR3, taken from reference TRBV5-6 and TRBJ2-7): DAGVTQSPTHLIKTRGQQVTLRCSPKSGHDTVSWYQQALGQGPQFIFQYYEEEERQRGNFPDRFSGHQFPNYSSELNVNALLLGDSALYLCASSSTGIVYEQYFGPGTRLTVT.

The chain has TRBV20-1 and TRBJ2-2; D unclear. This CDR3 is 12 amino acids long. Trimming removed 3 bases from V and 4 bases from J, with 6 bases in between. In germline, CDR1 is DFQATT, CDR2 SNEGSKA (reference sequence). CDR3: CSASSLTGELFF. CDR3 bases: TGCAGTGCTAGTAGTCTCACCGGGGAGCTGTTTTTT.